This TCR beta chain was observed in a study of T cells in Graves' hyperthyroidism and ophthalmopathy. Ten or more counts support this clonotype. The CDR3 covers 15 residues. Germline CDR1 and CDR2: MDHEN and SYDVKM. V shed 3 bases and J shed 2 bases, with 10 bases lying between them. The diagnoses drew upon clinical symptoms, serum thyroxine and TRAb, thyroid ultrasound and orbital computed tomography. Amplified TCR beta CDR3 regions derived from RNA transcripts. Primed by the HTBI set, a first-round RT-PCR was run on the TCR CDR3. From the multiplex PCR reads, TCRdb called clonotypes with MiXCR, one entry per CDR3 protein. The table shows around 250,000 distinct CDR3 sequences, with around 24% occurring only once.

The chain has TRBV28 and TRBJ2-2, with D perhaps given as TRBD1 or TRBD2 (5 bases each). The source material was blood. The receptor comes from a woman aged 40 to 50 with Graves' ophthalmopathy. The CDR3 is CASSFLGVNTGELFF. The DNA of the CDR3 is TGTGCCAGCAGTTTCCTGGGGGTTAACACCGGGGAGCTGTTTTTT.